These 3 T cell receptor beta chains were all obtained from the same sample, sequenced in a study of T cell changes during pregnancy in multiple sclerosis. Measured with immunoSEQ multiplex PCR; TCRdb has only the in-frame clones, and not every one. The repertoire consists of some 20,000 clones, with roughly 90% occurring once and the leading ten covering approximately 1.1%. Here the sequenced sample was CD4+ T cells from peripheral blood mononuclear cells, taken in the first trimester of pregnancy. The receptors here all came from a female donor in good health, enrolled as a control in a pregnancy study.

The J gene is TRBJ1-5, the V gene TRBV29-1, with 7 bases fitting TRBD1. The germline CDR1 and CDR2 sequences are SQVTM and ANQGSEA. This CDR3 comprises 16 residues. The V gene end was trimmed by 2 bases and the J gene end by 7 bases; junction bases not matched to a gene: 14. CDR3 nucleotides: TGCAGCGTTGAACCTAAAGACAGGGACTCCGAACAGCCCCAGCATTTT. Encoded protein: CSVEPKDRDSEQPQHF.

The rearrangement links TRBV10-3 to TRBJ1-5, with 10 bases lining up with TRBD1. The germline gives CDR1 ENHRY, CDR2 SYGVKD. V was pared by 9 bases and J by 5 bases, with 7 bases of the junction left unmatched. The CDR3 is 14 residues long. DNA for the CDR3: TGTGCCATTAAAGCCGGGACAGGGGATCAGCCCCAGCATTTT. Its translation is CAIKAGTGDQPQHF.

In its sample, this clone was seen once. The J gene is TRBJ2-1, the V gene TRBV19; 8 bases are a match to TRBD2. The V gene's germline CDR1 is LNHDA and CDR2 SQIVND (reference sequence). The CDR3 has 14 amino acids. V trimming: 3 bases; J trimming: 6 bases; junction bases outside the gene matches: 4. The CDR3 nucleotides are TGTGCCAGTAGTATCACGGGAGGGCCCAATGAGCAGTTCTTC. Its translation is CASSITGGPNEQFF.